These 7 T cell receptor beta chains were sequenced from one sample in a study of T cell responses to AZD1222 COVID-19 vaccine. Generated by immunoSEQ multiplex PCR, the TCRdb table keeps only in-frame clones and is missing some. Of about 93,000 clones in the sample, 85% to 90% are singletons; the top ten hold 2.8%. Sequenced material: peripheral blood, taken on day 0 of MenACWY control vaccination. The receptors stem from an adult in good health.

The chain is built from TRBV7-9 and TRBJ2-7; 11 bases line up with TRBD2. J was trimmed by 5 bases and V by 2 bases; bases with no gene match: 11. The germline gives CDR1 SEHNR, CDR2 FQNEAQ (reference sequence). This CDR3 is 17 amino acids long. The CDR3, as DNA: TGTGCCAGCAGCTTATTTATAGCGGGGGGGCCTGGGGACGAGCAGTACTTC. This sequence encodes CASSLFIAGGPGDEQYF.

In DNA, the CDR3 is TGCGCCAGCAGCTTGGCTGGACAGGGCAGTCAGCCCCAGCATTTT. Its translation is CASSLAGQGSQPQHF. This rearrangement joins TRBV5-1 to TRBJ1-5, with TRBD1 matching 8 bases. Trimming at V came to 0 bases and at J to 6 bases, leaving 5 bases not matched to a gene. The length of the CDR3 is 15 residues. The germline gives CDR1 SGHRS, CDR2 YFSETQ.

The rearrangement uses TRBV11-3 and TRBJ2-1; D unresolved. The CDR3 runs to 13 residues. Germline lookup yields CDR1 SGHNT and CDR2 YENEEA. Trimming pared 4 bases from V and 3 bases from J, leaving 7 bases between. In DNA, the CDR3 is TGTGCCAGCAGCTCTTATAGCTACAATGAGCAGTTCTTC. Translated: CASSSYSYNEQFF.

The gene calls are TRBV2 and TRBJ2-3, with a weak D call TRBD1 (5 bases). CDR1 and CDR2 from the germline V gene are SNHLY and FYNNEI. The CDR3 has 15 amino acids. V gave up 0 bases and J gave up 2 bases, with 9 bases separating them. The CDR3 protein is CASSEAVTATDTQYF. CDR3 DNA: TGTGCCAGCAGTGAAGCGGTGACAGCCACAGATACGCAGTATTTT.

Here the CDR3 reads CASREPQLPQHF. The CDR3 region has the DNA TGCGCCAGCAGGGAACCGCAGCTGCCCCAGCATTTT. The V gene is TRBV10-1, the J gene TRBJ1-5; D is uncertain. Trimming removed 6 bases from V and 9 bases from J, with 12 bases in between. CDR3 size: 12 residues. Germline V gene sequence: CDR1 WNHNN, CDR2 SYGVQD (reference sequence).

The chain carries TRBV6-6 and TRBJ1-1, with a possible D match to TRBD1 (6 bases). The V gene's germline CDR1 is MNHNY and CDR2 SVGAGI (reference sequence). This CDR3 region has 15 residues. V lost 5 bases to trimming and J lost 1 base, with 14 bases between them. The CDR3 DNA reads TGTGCCAGCAGTCCTAGGGGGGAAGCGAACACTGAAGCTTTCTTT. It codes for CASSPRGEANTEAFF.

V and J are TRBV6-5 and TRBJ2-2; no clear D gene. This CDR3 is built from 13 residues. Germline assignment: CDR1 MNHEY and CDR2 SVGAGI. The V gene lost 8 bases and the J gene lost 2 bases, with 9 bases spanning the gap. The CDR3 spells CASEPVNTGELFF. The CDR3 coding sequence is TGTGCCAGCGAGCCAGTTAACACCGGGGAGCTGTTTTTT.